This T cell receptor beta chain came from a study of cytomegalovirus exposure and HLA in healthy donors. For this clone: Its specificity is unknown.

The germline CDR1 and CDR2 sequences are SEHNR and FQNEAQ (reference sequence). Trimming stripped 3 bases from V and 3 bases from J, with 11 bases between. CDR3 length: 14 amino acids. Vbeta (60) and Jbeta (13) primers were used in the PCR. Data came from immunoSEQ multiplex PCR; TCRdb stores just in-frame clones and leaves some out. The data show about 150,000 clones, about 60% seen once. Study-wide findings and caveats: From TCR beta sequences, most subjects' HLA-A and HLA-B alleles were reportedly predicted accurately. An analysis that came later showed most CMV-associated TCR beta chains appearing HLA-restricted. Clonal expansion, a later analysis showed, was greater in HLA-associated TCR beta chains than in equally common others.

This TCR was sampled from an older woman in good health and CMV-seropositive. The source material was PBMCs. The chain uses TRBV7-9 and TRBJ2-5; D is undetermined. The CDR3 DNA reads TGTGCCAGCAGCTTTGGTGACACCAAAGAGACCCAGTACTTC. This encodes CASSFGDTKETQYF.